This entry lists 9 T cell receptor beta chains sequenced from one sample in a study of tumor-infiltrating lymphocytes in primary liver carcinoma. Unsorted whole blood yielded the blood RNA, and germline DNA was also extracted. A primer matching the constant region was used to make TCR beta cDNA from approximately 0.45 ug of total RNA. Three rounds of nested multiplex PCR with slightly modified ARM-PCR produced TCR beta libraries. Researchers ran the first two PCR rounds for approximately 10 cycles each with TRBV1-TRBV30 forward primers and a C-beta reverse primer. TCRdb independently ran MiXCR on the multiplex PCR reads; one entry per CDR3 protein. Of about 180,000 distinct CDR3 sequences in the sample, roughly three fifths were seen once. The sequencing sample was made of peripheral blood. These receptors were collected from a man aged 40-49 years with primary liver carcinoma and hepatitis B virus infection.

On this clonotype: This may be a read error, as it is one base from a much larger clone. This chain's CDR3 is CASSLGRSEAFF. CDR3 bases: TGTGCCAGCAGCTTAGGGAGGAGTGAAGCTTTCTTT. The V call is TRBV7-8, the J call TRBJ1-1; D call uncertain. V lost 1 base, J lost 7 bases, and 7 bases lay in between. This CDR3 is 12 amino acids long. Germline V gene lookup returns CDR1 SGHVS and CDR2 FQNEAQ.

The chain couples TRBV6-5 to TRBJ2-1; D possibly uses TRBD1 or TRBD2 (6 bases each). V was cut by 6 bases and J by 3 bases, with 12 bases left in between. Per the germline V gene, CDR1 is MNHEY and CDR2 is SVGAGI. The length of the CDR3 is 14 residues. DNA for the CDR3: TGTGCCAGCAGGGAGGGACATGGCTACAATGAGCAGTTCTTC. Encoded protein: CASREGHGYNEQFF.

The gene calls are TRBV4-1 and TRBJ1-4, with no clear D. Germline-derived CDR1 and CDR2 are MGHRA and YSYEKL. The V end lost 4 bases, the J end lost 8 bases, and 14 bases lay between the germline ends. The CDR3 is 14 residues long. The CDR3, as DNA: TGCGCCAGCAGCCCCCGAGGAGCAGGAGAAAAACTGTTTTTT. It codes for CASSPRGAGEKLFF.

The chain recombines TRBV12-3 or TRBV12-4 with TRBJ2-4; TRBD1 matches 8 bases. The CDR3 contains 14 residues. The V segment lost 4 bases and the J segment 7 bases; nucleotides outside the gene matches: 6. This chain's CDR3 is CASSSRTGMNIQYF. In DNA, the CDR3 is TGTGCCAGCAGTTCCCGGACAGGGATGAACATTCAGTACTTC.

The gene calls are TRBV7-9 and TRBJ2-4; tentative D call: TRBD2 (6 bases). The CDR3 totals 12 residues. Looked up from germline, CDR1 is SEHNR and CDR2 is FQNEAQ (reference sequence). V was pared by 5 bases and J by 7 bases, with 9 bases between. The CDR3 DNA is TGTGCCAGCAGCCGGGACTCTAACATTCAGTACTTC. Amino acid sequence: CASSRDSNIQYF.

The chain has TRBV6-5 and TRBJ2-7; tentative D call: TRBD1 (5 bases). This CDR3 has 14 residues. Germline assignment: CDR1 MNHEY and CDR2 SVGAGI. The V end was cut by 2 bases, the J end by 0 bases, with 8 bases between. The CDR3 sequence is CASSYARVSYEQYF. Here the CDR3 DNA reads TGTGCCAGCAGTTACGCCAGGGTCTCCTACGAGCAGTACTTC.

This rearrangement joins TRBV12-3 or TRBV12-4 to TRBJ2-7; TRBD2 matches at 7 bases. The CDR3 has 15 amino acids. V shed 3 bases, J shed 1 base, and the junction held 6 bases outside the gene matches. CDR3 residues: CASSLCGGNSYEQYF. CDR3 nucleotides: TGTGCCAGCAGTTTGTGCGGGGGTAATTCCTACGAGCAGTACTTC.

V is TRBV6-5 and J is TRBJ1-2, with unresolved D. The CDR3 length is 11 residues. Per the germline V gene, CDR1 is MNHEY and CDR2 is SVGAGI. The germline V and J ends were trimmed by 4 bases and 8 bases, with 8 bases remaining between them. The CDR3 spells CASSSAWGYTF. The CDR3 DNA follows: TGTGCCAGCAGTTCGGCGTGGGGCTACACCTTC.

This clonotype was counted between two and nine times. The chain combines TRBV12-3 or TRBV12-4 with TRBJ2-1; perhaps TRBD2 as D (6 bases). CDR3 length: 14 amino acids. Trimming cost V 3 bases and J 7 bases, with 13 bases left between them. The CDR3 DNA follows: TGTGCCAGCAGTTTTGGGGGGAGTCGAAATGAGCAGTTCTTC. As protein: CASSFGGSRNEQFF.